The 17 T cell receptor beta chains below come from one sample, sequenced in a study of control samples from healthy donors and cancer patients. Only in-frame clones appear in the TCRdb table, and some are missing; sequencing was by immunoSEQ multiplex PCR. The table lists around 130,000 clones, approximately 87% of them singletons. Sequenced material: blood. These receptors all come from a man in his thirties or forties in good health.

The chain links TRBV5-1 to TRBJ1-5, with 12 bases matching TRBD1. CDR1 and CDR2 from the germline V gene are SGHRS and YFSETQ. CDR3 length: 15 amino acids. With V trimmed by 4 bases and J by 5 bases, 4 bases remained unmatched. The CDR3 is CASSPRDRGHQPQHF. As DNA, the CDR3 is TGCGCCAGCAGCCCCCGGGACAGGGGGCATCAGCCCCAGCATTTT.

The chain recombines TRBV19 with TRBJ2-2; 11 nucleotides agree with TRBD1. Per germline, CDR1 LNHDA and CDR2 SQIVND (reference sequence). Trimming took 7 bases from V and 1 from J; bases not matched to a gene: 23. CDR3 length: 22 residues. The CDR3 DNA reads TGTGCCAGTACCTATAGGCGGGGACAGGGGGTGTACAGCGGTGTGAACACCGGGGAGCTGTTTTTT. Translated, it gives CASTYRRGQGVYSGVNTGELFF.

The rearrangement links TRBV19 to TRBJ1-4, with 10 positions matching TRBD1. J lost 4 bases, V lost 5 bases, and 4 bases had no gene match. This CDR3 comprises 15 residues. Germline lookup yields CDR1 LNHDA and CDR2 SQIVND (reference sequence). CDR3 protein: CASSERTGGNEKLFF. The CDR3 nucleotides are TGTGCCAGTAGTGAGCGGACAGGGGGTAATGAAAAACTGTTTTTT.

V gene TRBV19 combines with J gene TRBJ2-3; TRBD1 matches 9 bases. The germline V gene has CDR1 LNHDA and CDR2 SQIVND (reference sequence). V was pared by 6 bases and J by 3 bases, with 10 bases of the junction left unmatched. CDR3 length equals 16 residues. Written as DNA, the CDR3 is TGTGCCAGTAGCCAACCAAGGGACAGGGTGACAGATACGCAGTATTTT. This sequence encodes CASSQPRDRVTDTQYF. Drawing the rest from reference TRBV19 and TRBJ2-3, the complete variable domain is DGGITQSPKYLFRKEGQNVTLSCEQNLNHDAMYWYRQDPGQGLRLIYYSQIVNDFQKGDIAEGYSVSREKKESFPLTVTSAQKNPTAFYLCASSQPRDRVTDTQYFGPGTRLTVL.

The J gene is TRBJ1-6, the V gene TRBV21-1; the table's TRBD1 call for D was not verified on the DNA. TRBV21-1 is a pseudogene locus. The CDR3 is 16 residues long. CDR3 DNA: TGTGCCAGCCGCCCATTAAAGGACAGGGTAAATTCACCCCTCCACTTT. Its protein is CASRPLKDRVNSPLHF.

The chain couples TRBV7-2 to TRBJ2-7; D is possibly TRBD1 (7 bases). The CDR3 is made up of 14 amino acids. Germline CDR1 reads SGHTA; CDR2 reads FQGNSA. The ends were cut back, 0 bases at V and 5 bases at J, with 11 bases in the middle. The CDR3: CASSLATRGDEQYF. In DNA, the CDR3 is TGTGCCAGCAGCTTAGCCACCAGGGGGGACGAGCAGTACTTC.

This clone was picked up one time. The chain is built from TRBV12-3 or TRBV12-4 and TRBJ1-5; unclear D gene. V dropped 3 bases and J dropped 7 bases, with 7 bases sitting between them. This CDR3 spans 12 amino acids. CDR3 sequence reads: CASSFRGQPQHF. In DNA, the CDR3 is TGTGCCAGCAGTTTTCGCGGCCAGCCCCAGCATTTT.

The V call is TRBV16, the J call TRBJ2-3, with D possibly being TRBD1 or TRBD2 (6 bases each). Germline values: CDR1 KGHSY, CDR2 FQNENV. CDR3 length: 15 residues. Between the trimmed V and J ends, which lost 4 bases and 4 bases, there was a span of 15 bases. CDR3 sequence reads: CASSLRWGAPDTQYF. The DNA for the CDR3 is TGTGCCAGCAGCCTCCGGTGGGGGGCCCCAGATACGCAGTATTTT.

The chain carries TRBV19 and TRBJ1-4; D is perhaps TRBD1 (5 bases). This CDR3 has 15 amino acids. Germline V CDR1 and CDR2: LNHDA, SQIVND (reference sequence). Trimming took off 9 bases at V and 4 bases at J, with 18 bases between the two ends. CDR3 amino acids: CARDIRGSSNEKLFF. CDR3 DNA sequence: TGTGCCAGAGACATTAGGGGCTCAAGTAATGAAAAACTGTTTTTT.

This sequence joins TRBV10-1 and TRBJ1-1, with TRBD1 as a possible D gene (5 bases). V lost 6 bases and J lost 0, with 14 bases in between. The CDR3 totals 15 residues. From germline, CDR1 is WNHNN and CDR2 SYGVQD (reference sequence). The CDR3 DNA is TGCGCCAGCAGCGGGGCCCCCGGCATGAACACTGAAGCTTTCTTT. Protein: CASSGAPGMNTEAFF.

DNA for the CDR3: TGTGCCAGTGCATCGGACTTAAACCGCCCCCCGAACACTGAAGCTTTCTTT. This codes for CASASDLNRPPNTEAFF. The V call is TRBV19, the J call TRBJ1-1; D is unresolved. Trimming removed 8 bases from V and 1 base from J, with 23 bases in between. Germline V lookup: CDR1 LNHDA, CDR2 SQIVND (reference sequence). The CDR3 runs 17 residues.

In DNA, the CDR3 is TGTGCCAGCAGTTACTCTCCCCGGGGAGGAGGAGAAGGAGCTTTCTTT. Translated, it gives CASSYSPRGGGEGAFF. The rearrangement joins TRBV6-5 to TRBJ1-1; D is ambiguous. This CDR3 contains 16 residues. Trimming took 0 bases from V and 10 from J, leaving 21 bases between them. CDR1 and CDR2 (germline): MNHEY, SVGAGI.

The rearrangement links TRBV5-4 to TRBJ1-2; no firm D call. The CDR3 length is 12 residues. V was shortened by 4 bases and J by 11 bases, with 15 bases between the two germline ends. The germline V gene encodes CDR1 SGHNT and CDR2 YYREEE (reference sequence). CDR3 coding DNA: TGTGCCAGCAGCCTCCCTCAGTCAGTTTACACCTTC. This gives the protein CASSLPQSVYTF.

The V call is TRBV6-5, the J call TRBJ1-2; maybe TRBD1 (5 bases). Per the germline V gene, CDR1 is MNHEY and CDR2 is SVGAGI. V was shortened by 6 bases and J by 13 bases, with 12 bases between the two germline ends. CDR3 length equals 10 residues. CDR3 loop: CASRSGFCTF. The CDR3 region has the DNA TGTGCCAGCAGGTCAGGGTTCTGCACCTTC.

The chain is built from TRBV19 and TRBJ2-2; 8 nucleotides match TRBD2. Germline lookup yields CDR1 LNHDA and CDR2 SQIVND (reference sequence). J was trimmed by 5 bases and V by 1 base; bases with no gene match: 6. The length of the CDR3 is 16 residues. The CDR3 DNA is TGTGCCAGTAGTATAGGGGGGCGGGGGGTGACCGGGGAGCTGTTTTTT. Amino acid sequence: CASSIGGRGVTGELFF. Full variable domain (missing parts from reference TRBV19 and TRBJ2-2): DGGITQSPKYLFRKEGQNVTLSCEQNLNHDAMYWYRQDPGQGLRLIYYSQIVNDFQKGDIAEGYSVSREKKESFPLTVTSAQKNPTAFYLCASSIGGRGVTGELFFGEGSRLTVL.

CDR3 in amino acids: CASSPRDRGLYNEQFF. The CDR3 DNA follows: TGCGCCAGCAGCCCCCGGGACAGGGGCCTCTACAATGAGCAGTTCTTC. The chain recombines TRBV5-1 with TRBJ2-1; 10 bases match TRBD1. The CDR3 runs to 16 residues. The ends lost 4 bases at V and 3 bases at J; junction bases unmatched: 7. Germline V gene data show CDR1 as SGHRS and CDR2 as YFSETQ.

This clone has only a few counts. The sample carries other DNA sequences with the same CDR3. As DNA, the CDR3 is TGCAGCGTTGAGGGGTCAAACACCGGGGAGCTGTTTTTT. Its translation is CSVEGSNTGELFF. The rearrangement joins TRBV29-1 to TRBJ2-2, with D uncertain. The germline V gene has CDR1 SQVTM and CDR2 ANQGSEA. Deletions cut 3 bases from V and 2 bases from J, with 7 bases between. CDR3 length equals 13 residues.